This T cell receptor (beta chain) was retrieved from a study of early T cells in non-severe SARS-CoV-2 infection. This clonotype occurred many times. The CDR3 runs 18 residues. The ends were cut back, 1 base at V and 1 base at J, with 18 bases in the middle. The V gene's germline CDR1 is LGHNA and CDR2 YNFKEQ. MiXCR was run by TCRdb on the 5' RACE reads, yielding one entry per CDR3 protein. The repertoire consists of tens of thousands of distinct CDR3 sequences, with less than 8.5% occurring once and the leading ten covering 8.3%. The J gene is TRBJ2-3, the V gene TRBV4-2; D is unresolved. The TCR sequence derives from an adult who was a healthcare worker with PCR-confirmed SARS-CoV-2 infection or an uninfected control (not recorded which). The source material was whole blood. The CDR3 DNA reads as TGTGCCAGCAGCCAAGTCTCCTTAGTTTCCGAGGGCACAGATACGCAGTATTTT. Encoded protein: CASSQVSLVSEGTDTQYF.